Shown below are 19 T cell receptor beta chains from a single sample sequenced in a study of cytomegalovirus exposure and HLA in healthy donors. Only in-frame clones appear in the TCRdb table, and some are missing; sequencing was by immunoSEQ multiplex PCR. The sample has some 120,000 clones; 89% are singletons. Sample: PBMCs. The origin of the receptors is a woman aged 18 to 35 in good health and CMV-seronegative.

The chain is built from TRBV21-1 and TRBJ2-1; TRBD2 is the table's D call and was not checked against the DNA. TRBV21-1 is a listed pseudogene. This CDR3 region has 14 residues. The chain's CDR3 is CASSSGRADNEQFF. CDR3 coding DNA: TGTGCCAGCAGTAGCGGGAGGGCTGACAATGAGCAGTTCTTC.

In its sample, this clone was seen once. The chain uses TRBV28 and TRBJ2-3; 8 nucleotides align to TRBD1. This CDR3 region has 13 residues. J lost 8 bases, V lost 5 bases, and 6 bases had no gene match. Per germline, CDR1 MDHEN and CDR2 SYDVKM. CDR3 coding DNA: TGTGCCAGCAGTAGTCAGGGGGCCGGTACGCAGTATTTT. Residues: CASSSQGAGTQYF.

This clone was seen a few times. This sequence joins TRBV25-1 and TRBJ1-1; a weak D match, TRBD1 (5 bases). This CDR3 has 12 amino acids. Germline CDR1 reads MGHDK; CDR2 reads SYGVNS. V lost 2 bases and J 8 bases, leaving 9 bases between the germline ends. CDR3 nucleotides: TGTGCCAGCAGTGAAAGTACAGGAGAAGCTTTCTTT. This translates into CASSESTGEAFF.

The chain recombines TRBV25-1 with TRBJ2-2; D is perhaps TRBD1 (6 bases). V lost 3 bases to trimming and J lost 3 bases, with 14 bases between them. Germline values: CDR1 MGHDK, CDR2 SYGVNS. This CDR3 comprises 16 residues. The CDR3, as DNA: TGTGCCAGCAGTGACTCCGGACAGAGTGACACCGGGGAGCTGTTTTTT. It codes for CASSDSGQSDTGELFF.

This rearrangement joins TRBV28 to TRBJ2-7; D may be TRBD1 (6 bases). The V gene's germline CDR1 is MDHEN and CDR2 SYDVKM. Trimming cost V 4 bases and J 2 bases, with 12 bases left between them. The CDR3 is 14 residues long. The CDR3 protein is CASSWRTVTYEQYF. The DNA of the CDR3 is TGTGCCAGCAGTTGGCGGACAGTCACCTACGAGCAGTACTTC.

The V call is TRBV28, the J call TRBJ1-1; D remains ambiguous. This CDR3 has 13 residues. V lost 7 bases and J lost 4, with 13 bases in between. CDR1 and CDR2 from the germline V gene are MDHEN and SYDVKM. The CDR3 nucleotides read TGTGCCAGCACCCCTTCCCCGAGCACTGAAGCTTTCTTT. Amino acid sequence: CASTPSPSTEAFF.

J is TRBJ1-5 and V is TRBV19; D possibly corresponds to TRBD1 (6 bases). There are 15 residues in the CDR3. Germline lookup yields CDR1 LNHDA and CDR2 SQIVND (reference sequence). V lost 3 bases, J lost 7 bases, and 16 bases lay in between. The CDR3 reads CASSIPSARGQPQHF. The CDR3, as DNA: TGTGCCAGTAGTATCCCCTCTGCCAGGGGACAGCCCCAGCATTTT.

The rearrangement links TRBV28 to TRBJ1-3; D unresolved. V was shortened by 2 bases and J by 2 bases, with 7 bases between the two germline ends. CDR1 MDHEN and CDR2 SYDVKM come from the germline V gene. CDR3 length equals 14 residues. The chain's CDR3 is CASSLRVPGNTIYF. DNA of the CDR3: TGTGCCAGCAGTTTACGGGTCCCTGGAAACACCATATATTTT.

The rearrangement uses TRBV28 and TRBJ2-3; 11 bases align to TRBD2. J was trimmed by 3 bases and V by 6 bases; bases with no gene match: 5. CDR3 size: 15 residues. The germline CDR1 and CDR2 sequences are MDHEN and SYDVKM. The CDR3: CASRLAGGRTDTQYF. In DNA, the CDR3 is TGTGCCAGCAGATTAGCGGGAGGGAGAACAGATACGCAGTATTTT.

The chain is built from TRBV6-6 and TRBJ2-5, with D uncertain. Trimming removed 5 bases at V and 5 bases at J, with 9 bases between. The length of the CDR3 is 12 residues. Per the germline V gene, CDR1 is MNHNY and CDR2 is SVGAGI (reference sequence). This CDR3 is CASSNPPETQYF. For the CDR3, the DNA is TGTGCCAGCAGTAATCCTCCGGAGACCCAGTACTTC.

The chain employs TRBV19 and TRBJ2-1; 9 nucleotides align to TRBD2. This CDR3 has 14 residues. V lost 5 bases to trimming and J lost 5 bases; unmatched junction nucleotides: 4. CDR1 is LNHDA and CDR2 is SQIVND in the germline V gene (reference sequence). CDR3 bases: TGTGCCAGTAGTGGTCTAGCGGGGCACAATGAGCAGTTCTTC. Residues: CASSGLAGHNEQFF. Based on the CDR3 plus reference TRBV19 and TRBJ2-1, the full variable domain is DGGITQSPKYLFRKEGQNVTLSCEQNLNHDAMYWYRQDPGQGLRLIYYSQIVNDFQKGDIAEGYSVSREKKESFPLTVTSAQKNPTAFYLCASSGLAGHNEQFFGPGTRLTVL.

The J gene is TRBJ2-1, the V gene TRBV29-1; TRBD2 aligns across 8 bases. Germline values: CDR1 SQVTM, CDR2 ANQGSEA. J lost 3 bases, V lost 4 bases, and 5 bases had no gene match. The CDR3 extends over 14 amino acids. The CDR3 here is CSVGAGGYYNEQFF. The CDR3 bases are TGCAGCGTTGGGGCGGGGGGTTACTACAATGAGCAGTTCTTC.

The V call is TRBV28, the J call TRBJ2-7; 8 bases are shared with TRBD1. V dropped 6 bases and J dropped 5; count of bases not matched to a gene: 12. Germline assignment: CDR1 MDHEN and CDR2 SYDVKM. This CDR3 is 15 amino acids long. CDR3 nucleotides: TGTGCCAGCAGCAGGACAGGGTTTAGAGTCCACGAGCAGTACTTC. Protein product: CASSRTGFRVHEQYF.

The chain recombines TRBV4-1 with TRBJ2-2, with 8 bases fitting TRBD1. The J segment lost 4 bases and the V segment lost 5 bases, leaving 12 bases of the junction unmatched. The CDR3 has 17 amino acids. CDR1 and CDR2 (germline): MGHRA, YSYEKL. The CDR3 reads CASSTRSDRVSTGELFF. DNA of the CDR3: TGCGCCAGCAGCACCAGATCGGACAGGGTTAGCACCGGGGAGCTGTTTTTT.

The chain links TRBV28 to TRBJ1-2; D ambiguous. V gave up 6 bases and J gave up 4 bases, with 15 bases separating them. Germline values: CDR1 MDHEN, CDR2 SYDVKM. This CDR3 is built from 14 residues. The CDR3 nucleotides read TGTGCCAGCAGGCAAGCGCTTCTTGTCTATGGCTACACCTTC. Its protein product is CASRQALLVYGYTF.

This chain connects TRBV28 to TRBJ2-3, with D possibly TRBD2 on 5 matching bases. V lost 5 bases to trimming and J lost 3 bases, with 12 bases between them. This CDR3 spans 14 amino acids. Germline V lookup: CDR1 MDHEN, CDR2 SYDVKM. CDR3: CASSVGSRTDTQYF. As DNA, the CDR3 is TGTGCCAGCAGTGTGGGGAGCAGAACAGATACGCAGTATTTT.

The table lists this clone with a count of one. This sequence joins TRBV27 and TRBJ1-5; 7 nucleotides align to TRBD1. This CDR3 is built from 16 residues. After removal of 4 bases from V and 6 bases from J, the junction contained 12 bases not matched to a gene. Germline V gene sequence: CDR1 MNHEY, CDR2 SMNVEV (reference sequence). CDR3 region: CASSWSNRGGPQPQHF. The CDR3 bases are TGTGCCAGCAGTTGGAGTAACAGGGGTGGGCCTCAGCCCCAGCATTTT.

The chain employs TRBV7-9 and TRBJ1-4; D is ambiguous. This CDR3 comprises 15 residues. CDR1 is SEHNR, CDR2 FQNEAQ, per germline (reference sequence). With 5 bases removed from V and 7 bases from J, the gap between germline ends came to 17 bases. The CDR3 nucleotides read TGTGCCAGCAGCCCCAACCGACAAGGCCTTGAAAAACTGTTTTTT. Its translation is CASSPNRQGLEKLFF.

The rearrangement links TRBV6-6 to TRBJ2-7; possible D gene TRBD1, 5 bases. The CDR3 length is 12 residues. Germline V gene data show CDR1 as MNHNY and CDR2 as SVGAGI (reference sequence). Trimming removed 5 bases from V and 5 bases from J, with 10 bases in between. CDR3 loop: CASSNQGDEQYF. Written as DNA, the CDR3 is TGTGCCAGCAGTAATCAGGGTGACGAGCAGTACTTC.